The following is a T cell receptor (beta chain) sequence with its context. Priming with a constant-region primer yielded TCR beta cDNA from roughly 500 ng total RNA. Slightly modified ARM-PCR, run as three nested multiplex PCR rounds, produced the TCR beta libraries. A C-beta reverse primer was combined with TRBV1-TRBV30 forward primers in the first two PCR rounds, and each round had about 10 cycles. One entry per CDR3 protein results from TCRdb running MiXCR on the multiplex PCR reads. The sample lists around 210,000 distinct CDR3 sequences; roughly 61% were seen once. This record belongs to a study of tumor-infiltrating lymphocytes in primary liver carcinoma. Study as a whole: Primary liver carcinoma, confirmed by histopathology, was surgically resected.

In germline, CDR1 is GTSNPN, CDR2 SVGIG (reference sequence). The CDR3 covers 14 residues. Germline trimming cut 3 bases from V and 4 bases from J; bases unmatched to any gene: 8. They got blood RNA out of unsorted whole blood and also pulled out germline DNA. There were only treatment-naive patients, all with chronic HBV infection. Around 3.9 milliliters of peripheral blood were drawn preoperatively. The material sequenced was peripheral blood. The V gene is TRBV30, the J gene TRBJ1-1; 7 bases fit TRBD1. The sequence derives from a woman aged 55-75 years with primary liver carcinoma and hepatitis B virus infection. In DNA form, the CDR3 reads TGTGCCTGGAGGGAGGGGGCGATGACCACTGAAGCTTTCTTT. Encoded protein: CAWREGAMTTEAFF.